A single sample is the source of the 20 T cell receptor beta chains below, sequenced in a study of cytomegalovirus exposure and HLA in healthy donors. Profiling relied on immunoSEQ multiplex PCR, and the TCRdb table lists in-frame clones only, not all of them. The sample contains 65,000 to 95,000 clones, roughly 95% of which appear only once. Input material: PBMCs. The receptors stem from a man in his late teens or twenties in good health and CMV-seronegative.

The chain employs TRBV11-3 and TRBJ2-1, with 15 bases identical to TRBD2. V lost 5 bases and J lost 5; bases outside the gene matches: 4. The CDR3 is 16 amino acids. Germline CDR1 SGHNT, CDR2 YENEEA. The CDR3, as DNA: TGTGCCAGCAGCCATGGACTAGCGGGGGGGCACAATGAGCAGTTCTTC. Its translation: CASSHGLAGGHNEQFF.

J is TRBJ1-4 and V is TRBV9, with 10 bases identical to TRBD1. The CDR3 covers 14 residues. Germline values: CDR1 SGDLS, CDR2 YYNGEE. The J segment lost 7 bases and the V segment lost 4 bases, leaving 4 bases of the junction unmatched. The CDR3 nucleotides are TGTGCCAGCAGCCCGGGACAGGGGTTTGAAAAACTGTTTTTT. Residues: CASSPGQGFEKLFF.

The chain links TRBV5-6 to TRBJ2-7, with D perhaps matching TRBD1 (6 bases). The V end lost 4 bases, the J end lost 4 bases, and 15 bases lay between the germline ends. Germline-derived CDR1 and CDR2 are SGHDT and YYEEEE. This CDR3 is 14 amino acids long. The CDR3 here is CASSPGSGEYEQYF. CDR3 nucleotide sequence: TGTGCCAGCAGCCCTGGGTCAGGGGAGTACGAGCAGTACTTC.

V is TRBV6-4 and J is TRBJ2-1, with 8 bases matching TRBD1. The CDR3 is 14 amino acids. Germline CDR1 and CDR2: MRHNA and SNTAGT. V was pared by 6 bases and J by 5 bases, with 6 bases of the junction left unmatched. The CDR3 spells CASSEDREDNEQFF. The DNA of the CDR3 is TGTGCCAGCAGCGAGGACAGGGAAGACAATGAGCAGTTCTTC.

To note about this clone: The CDR3 ends on some other residue instead of the conserved phenylalanine or tryptophan, so this is likely a read error. It is unclear where the CDR3 begins or ends on the DNA, so no DNA is shown, and the CDR3 is as TCRdb lists it. This chain joins TRBV5-6 and TRBJ2-7; the DNA was not compared with TRBD1, the D call given in the table. The CDR3 is 11 amino acids long, termini counted. The germline CDR1 and CDR2 sequences are SGHDT and YYEEEE. The CDR3: CASSLGTGIKN.

This clone was counted once. The chain carries TRBV6-5 and TRBJ1-1; TRBD1 is a possible D gene (5 bases). Between the trimmed V and J ends, which lost 7 bases and 2 bases, there was a span of 14 bases. Germline lookup yields CDR1 MNHEY and CDR2 SVGAGI. This CDR3 comprises 14 residues. The CDR3 sequence is CASTRGGGNTEAFF. The CDR3 DNA reads TGTGCCAGCACCCGGGGGGGAGGCAACACTGAAGCTTTCTTT.

This clone was observed once. This sequence joins TRBV9 and TRBJ1-1; 8 bases fit TRBD1. CDR3 length equals 15 residues. In germline, CDR1 is SGDLS, CDR2 YYNGEE. With V trimmed by 3 bases and J by 5 bases, 9 bases remained unmatched. The CDR3 sequence: CASSERDRGRTEAFF. In nucleotides, the CDR3 is TGTGCCAGCAGCGAACGTGACAGGGGAAGGACTGAAGCTTTCTTT.

The rearrangement uses TRBV5-1 and TRBJ1-2; 10 bases map to TRBD1. The CDR3 covers 18 residues. Germline CDR1 SGHRS, CDR2 YFSETQ. The J segment lost 4 bases and the V segment lost 0 bases, leaving 12 bases of the junction unmatched. CDR3 in amino acids: CASSLAVRTGGFCYGYTF. The CDR3 coding sequence is TGCGCCAGCAGCTTGGCCGTCCGGACAGGGGGATTTTGCTATGGCTACACCTTC.

V usage is TRBV19 and J usage is TRBJ1-5; the match to TRBD1 covers 9 bases. CDR3 length: 18 residues. Germline values: CDR1 LNHDA, CDR2 SQIVND (reference sequence). The J segment lost 0 bases and the V segment lost 3 bases, leaving 9 bases of the junction unmatched. The CDR3 loop is CASSIGGQGAVSNQPQHF. The CDR3 DNA reads as TGTGCCAGTAGTATCGGGGGACAGGGAGCCGTTAGCAATCAGCCCCAGCATTTT.

This chain connects TRBV28 to TRBJ2-7; weak D call: TRBD1 (5 bases). Germline V gives CDR1 MDHEN, CDR2 SYDVKM. Trimming removed 8 bases at V and 0 bases at J, with 11 bases between. The CDR3 covers 13 residues. The CDR3 coding sequence is TGTGCCAGCGGCTCAGGGCGCTCCTACGAGCAGTACTTC. Its protein product is CASGSGRSYEQYF.

This rearrangement joins TRBV5-4 to TRBJ1-1; 9 bases map to TRBD1. Germline CDR1 SGHNT, CDR2 YYREEE (reference sequence). After removal of 4 bases from V and 11 bases from J, the junction contained 15 bases not matched to a gene. This CDR3 comprises 15 residues. The CDR3 DNA follows: TGTGCCAGCAGCCCGAGGACAGGGGTCGACCCTCTGGCTTTCTTT. It encodes CASSPRTGVDPLAFF.

V and J are TRBV28 and TRBJ1-1; tentative D call: TRBD1 (5 bases). Trimming removed 2 bases at V and 5 bases at J, with 12 bases between. The CDR3 extends over 14 amino acids. CDR1 and CDR2 from the germline V gene are MDHEN and SYDVKM. The CDR3, as DNA: TGTGCCAGCAGTTTACAGGGCTTCTATACTGAAGCTTTCTTT. Translated, it gives CASSLQGFYTEAFF.

The genes are TRBV2 and TRBJ2-7, with D perhaps TRBD2 (5 bases). The CDR3 consists of 11 residues. In germline, CDR1 is SNHLY, CDR2 FYNNEI. V was pared by 7 bases and J by 1 base, with 5 bases between. The CDR3 bases are TGTGCCAGCACGGGGTCCTACGAGCAGTACTTC. Amino acid sequence: CASTGSYEQYF.

J is TRBJ2-7 and V is TRBV4-1, with D perhaps TRBD2 (5 bases). CDR3 length: 17 residues. Germline CDR1 MGHRA, CDR2 YSYEKL. Trimming cost V 4 bases and J 2 bases, with 21 bases left between them. In DNA, the CDR3 is TGCGCCAGCAGCCCTGAATGGGCGGGCGGATTTACCTACGAGCAGTACTTC. Translation: CASSPEWAGGFTYEQYF.

The count of this clone is one. The V and J genes are TRBV5-5 and TRBJ1-2, with D unresolved. Trimming removed 6 bases at V and 9 bases at J, with 21 bases between. Germline CDR1 is SGHKS and CDR2 is YYEKEE (reference sequence). CDR3 length: 14 residues. CDR3 amino acids: CASTRDLGVIRYTF. The DNA for the CDR3 is TGTGCCAGCACCAGAGATCTGGGAGTTATCCGCTACACCTTC.

The V call is TRBV7-9, the J call TRBJ2-5, with 7 bases aligning to TRBD1. Germline V gene data show CDR1 as SEHNR and CDR2 as FQNEAQ (reference sequence). The CDR3 is made up of 17 amino acids. The J segment lost 1 base and the V segment lost 6 bases, leaving 14 bases of the junction unmatched. Written as DNA, the CDR3 is TGTGCCAGCAGGAGGACAGGACTTTTGACAGCCCAAGAGACCCAGTACTTC. As protein: CASRRTGLLTAQETQYF.

The chain has TRBV5-1 and TRBJ2-7; D is perhaps TRBD1 (6 bases). The CDR3 contains 13 residues. Between the trimmed V and J ends, which lost 3 bases and 6 bases, there was a span of 13 bases. Germline CDR1 is SGHRS and CDR2 is YFSETQ. CDR3 loop: CASSWADRGEQYF. DNA of the CDR3: TGCGCCAGCAGCTGGGCGGACAGAGGCGAGCAGTACTTC.

The V and J genes are TRBV2 and TRBJ1-1; 10 nucleotides match TRBD1. This CDR3 region has 14 residues. Germline CDR1 SNHLY, CDR2 FYNNEI. The V segment lost 7 bases and the J segment 7 bases; nucleotides outside the gene matches: 9. The CDR3 DNA reads TGTGCCAGCACCTCCCCGGGACAGGGGTATGAAGCTTTCTTT. It yields the protein CASTSPGQGYEAFF.

The gene calls are TRBV29-1 and TRBJ1-2; TRBD1 is a possible D gene (5 bases). Trimming cost V 6 bases and J 4 bases, with 18 bases left between them. The CDR3 extends over 14 amino acids. Germline CDR1 is SQVTM and CDR2 is ANQGSEA. The DNA of the CDR3 is TGCAGCGTGGATAAGGGGCCCGCCGCCTATGGCTACACCTTC. Its protein is CSVDKGPAAYGYTF.

In its sample, this clone was seen once. The V and J genes are TRBV9 and TRBJ1-4; D may be TRBD1 (6 bases). This CDR3 has 16 amino acids. V lost 4 bases, J lost 2 bases, and 15 bases lay in between. CDR1 is SGDLS and CDR2 is YYNGEE in the germline V gene. The CDR3 region is CASSPGQRGTNEKLFF. CDR3 DNA sequence: TGTGCCAGCAGCCCCGGACAGAGAGGGACTAATGAAAAACTGTTTTTT.